One and the same sample provided the 32 T cell receptor beta chains below, sequenced in a study of CD8+CD57+ T cells in acquired aplastic anemia. Sequencing was done on patients that had shown CD8+CD57+ cell expansion by flow cytometry. The template for TCR beta VDJ and CDR3 sequence profiling was genomic DNA. MiXCR was run by TCRdb on the reads, yielding one entry per CDR3 protein. The sample lists some 120,000 distinct CDR3 sequences, about 50% occurring once. The sequenced sample consisted of sorted CD4+, CD8+, or CD8+CD57+ T cells (not recorded which) from PBMCs. The receptors were gathered from a human donor with aplastic anemia.

This clonotype was seen a single time. The chain combines TRBV24-1 with TRBJ2-3; D gene ambiguous. Germline loops: CDR1 KGHDR, CDR2 SFDVKD. Trimming pared 5 bases from V and 2 bases from J, leaving 4 bases between. This CDR3 spans 12 amino acids. The CDR3 sequence is CATSGDTDTQYF. DNA of the CDR3: TGTGCCACCAGTGGGGACACAGATACGCAGTATTTT.

CDR3 loop: CASSEGLGGTQYF. CDR3 sequence (DNA): TGTGCCAGCAGTGAGGGGCTCGGTGGGACCCAGTACTTC. The V and J genes are TRBV6-1 and TRBJ2-5; TRBD1 might be the D (5 bases). Trimming shortened V by 3 bases and J by 7 bases, and 12 bases separated the two germline ends. The CDR3 spans 13 residues. CDR1 is MNHNS and CDR2 is SASEGT in the germline V gene.

The chain recombines TRBV6-1 with TRBJ2-2; the D gene is possibly TRBD2 (5 bases). The CDR3 is 14 amino acids. V lost 7 bases and J lost 0, with 9 bases in between. Germline V lookup: CDR1 MNHNS, CDR2 SASEGT. CDR3 protein: CASKGGPNTGELFF. The DNA of the CDR3 is TGTGCCAGCAAGGGCGGGCCGAACACCGGGGAGCTGTTTTTT.

This clonotype has just one count. CDR3: CASSEWGLSDRVFAEAFF. The CDR3 DNA reads as TGTGCCAGCAGTGAATGGGGGCTTAGCGACAGGGTGTTCGCTGAAGCTTTCTTT. The chain uses TRBV25-1 and TRBJ1-1, with TRBD1 matching 7 bases. CDR1 is MGHDK, CDR2 SYGVNS, per germline. The CDR3 runs 18 residues. V lost 1 base, J lost 6 bases, and 17 bases stayed unmatched.

The chain employs TRBV5-1 and TRBJ1-1; a weak D match, TRBD1 (5 bases). The CDR3 has 18 amino acids. In germline, CDR1 is SGHRS, CDR2 YFSETQ. The V end was cut by 3 bases, the J end by 6 bases, with 27 bases between. DNA for the CDR3: TGCGCCAGCAGCTCTCAATGGGGCGGGTCAGCCCTCCACCCTGAAGCTTTCTTT. It codes for CASSSQWGGSALHPEAFF.

J is TRBJ2-7 and V is TRBV12-3 or TRBV12-4, with a possible D match to TRBD1 (5 bases). This CDR3 spans 14 amino acids. V lost 7 bases to trimming and J lost 0 bases, with 13 bases between them. The CDR3 spells CASTIQESSYEQYF. Here the CDR3 DNA reads TGTGCCAGCACCATACAGGAAAGCTCCTACGAGCAGTACTTC.

The gene calls are TRBV28 and TRBJ2-5, with TRBD1 matching over 12 bases. V lost 1 base, J lost 5 bases, and 8 bases stayed unmatched. Per germline, CDR1 MDHEN and CDR2 SYDVKM. The length of the CDR3 is 17 residues. The CDR3 bases are TGTGCCAGCAGTTTATTGGGGGGGACAGGGGGCTATGAGACCCAGTACTTC. This encodes CASSLLGGTGGYETQYF.

This clonotype was recorded only once. The V and J genes are TRBV24-1 and TRBJ2-3, with 9 bases that match TRBD1. V lost 6 bases to trimming and J lost 5 bases; unmatched junction nucleotides: 8. CDR1 and CDR2 from the germline V gene are KGHDR and SFDVKD. The CDR3 totals 15 residues. Here the CDR3 reads CATSQSGQGIDTQYF. The CDR3 DNA reads TGTGCCACCAGTCAATCGGGACAGGGTATAGATACGCAGTATTTT.

This clonotype was observed a handful of times. The CDR3 protein is CASSMGQGEYEQYF. CDR3 DNA: TGTGCCAGTAGTATGGGACAGGGTGAATACGAGCAGTACTTC. The rearrangement uses TRBV19 and TRBJ2-7, with 9 bases fitting TRBD1. This CDR3 has 14 amino acids. The V segment lost 3 bases and the J segment 4 bases; nucleotides outside the gene matches: 4. The germline V gene encodes CDR1 LNHDA and CDR2 SQIVND (reference sequence).

This clonotype appeared a few times. The DNA for the CDR3 is TGTGCCACCAGCAGAGATCGGCCAAACACCGGGGAGCTGTTTTTT. Protein: CATSRDRPNTGELFF. V usage is TRBV15 and J usage is TRBJ2-2; D is unclear. V was clipped by 0 bases and J by 2 bases, with 7 bases between them. Per the germline V gene, CDR1 is LNHNV and CDR2 is YYDKDF (reference sequence). This CDR3 is built from 15 residues.

This clonotype was seen only a few times. The rearrangement uses TRBV24-1 and TRBJ2-1; 8 bases match TRBD1. The V gene end was trimmed by 5 bases and the J gene end by 4 bases; junction bases not matched to a gene: 12. CDR1 and CDR2 (germline): KGHDR, SFDVKD. The CDR3 sequence is 17 residues long. The CDR3 DNA reads TGTGCCACCAGTGCTCTTCTCCCCGGGACAGGATACAATGAGCAGTTCTTC. Its protein product is CATSALLPGTGYNEQFF.

V is TRBV20-1 and J is TRBJ1-2; D unresolved. There are 12 residues in the CDR3. CDR1 and CDR2 from the germline V gene are DFQATT and SNEGSKA (reference sequence). V was cut by 8 bases and J by 4 bases, with 14 bases left in between. CDR3 region: CSTKQTLYGYTF. The CDR3 bases are TGCAGTACAAAACAGACACTCTATGGCTACACCTTC.

This clonotype showed up many times. The V and J genes are TRBV20-1 and TRBJ2-7; D is possibly TRBD1 or TRBD2 (5 bases each). The V end lost 6 bases, the J end lost 0 bases, and 12 bases lay between the germline ends. The germline CDR1 and CDR2 sequences are DFQATT and SNEGSKA (reference sequence). This CDR3 has 13 residues. CDR3 sequence (DNA): TGCAGTGCCATCCGGGACCACTCCTACGAGCAGTACTTC. This sequence encodes CSAIRDHSYEQYF.

The rearrangement uses TRBV29-1 and TRBJ1-2, with D maybe TRBD1 (6 bases). CDR3 size: 14 residues. Per the germline V gene, CDR1 is SQVTM and CDR2 is ANQGSEA. Trimming took off 2 bases at V and 0 bases at J, with 10 bases between the two ends. The DNA for the CDR3 is TGCAGCGTTGAACCGACAGGTTCTAACTATGGCTACACCTTC. This codes for CSVEPTGSNYGYTF.

The chain employs TRBV7-3 and TRBJ2-3; 10 bases are a match to TRBD2. Germline lookup yields CDR1 SGHTA and CDR2 FQGTGA. The CDR3 contains 16 residues. With V trimmed by 5 bases and J by 1 base, 6 bases remained unmatched. CDR3 coding DNA: TGTGCCAGCAGCCGCACCGGGACTAGCGGCACAGATACGCAGTATTTT. Translated, it gives CASSRTGTSGTDTQYF.

This clonotype was counted ten times or more. V and J are TRBV5-1 and TRBJ1-1, with D unresolved. Trimming took 5 bases from V and 1 from J, leaving 15 bases between them. The CDR3 loop spans 15 amino acids. CDR1 SGHRS and CDR2 YFSETQ come from the germline V gene. CDR3: CASSWWREKNTEAFF. As DNA, the CDR3 is TGCGCCAGCAGTTGGTGGAGAGAAAAGAACACTGAAGCTTTCTTT.

The V and J genes are TRBV29-1 and TRBJ1-2, with 9 nucleotides matching TRBD1. From germline, CDR1 is SQVTM and CDR2 ANQGSEA. V lost 7 bases to trimming and J lost 7 bases; unmatched junction nucleotides: 10. The CDR3 loop spans 13 amino acids. Written as DNA, the CDR3 is TGCAGCGGGGGACAGGGTTCGGTTGGTGGCTACACCTTC. Translated: CSGGQGSVGGYTF.

The rearrangement uses TRBV25-1 and TRBJ2-3; D gene uncertain. Germline CDR1 is MGHDK and CDR2 is SYGVNS. The CDR3 consists of 13 residues. Trimming removed 5 bases from V and 2 bases from J, with 8 bases in between. CDR3 amino acids: CASSPVPTDTQYF. The CDR3 DNA reads as TGTGCCAGCAGTCCAGTCCCCACAGATACGCAGTATTTT.

The chain is built from TRBV15 and TRBJ1-4; D is ambiguous. Trimming left V 8 bases short and J 5 bases short, with 6 bases between. Germline CDR1 LNHNV, CDR2 YYDKDF (reference sequence). CDR3 length equals 11 residues. The CDR3 nucleotides read TGTGCCACCGGATCCAATGAAAAACTGTTTTTT. The encoded protein is CATGSNEKLFF.

DNA of the CDR3: TGCAGTGCTTCGGGGGACCAAGAGACCCAGTACTTC. Protein: CSASGDQETQYF. The chain uses TRBV20-1 and TRBJ2-5; possible D gene TRBD2, 6 bases. This CDR3 comprises 12 residues. V was trimmed by 5 bases and J by 0 bases, leaving 7 bases between them. CDR1 DFQATT and CDR2 SNEGSKA come from the germline V gene (reference sequence).

In this sample, this clonotype turned up a few times. The chain recombines TRBV29-1 with TRBJ2-6; tentative D call: TRBD1 (6 bases). Germline values: CDR1 SQVTM, CDR2 ANQGSEA. Trimming stripped 3 bases from V and 2 bases from J, with 20 bases between. CDR3 length: 18 residues. In DNA, the CDR3 is TGCAGCGTTGATTTCGATCGAGCTTCAGGGGCTGGGGCCAACGTCCTGACTTTC. It translates to CSVDFDRASGAGANVLTF.

This clonotype was counted ten times or more. The chain has TRBV20-1 and TRBJ2-1; D remains ambiguous. Germline CDR1 reads DFQATT; CDR2 reads SNEGSKA (reference sequence). The CDR3 totals 14 residues. V lost 7 bases to trimming and J lost 4 bases, with 17 bases between them. Here the CDR3 DNA reads TGCAGTGTTAGTGGTTTGTTATTATACAATGAGCAGTTCTTC. Residues: CSVSGLLLYNEQFF.

This clonotype was observed at least ten times. The genes are TRBV29-1 and TRBJ2-1; no definite D call. Looked up from germline, CDR1 is SQVTM and CDR2 is ANQGSEA. V dropped 1 base and J dropped 4 bases, with 8 bases sitting between them. The CDR3 length is 13 residues. The CDR3 DNA reads as TGCAGCGTTGAAGGGCGGATATACAATGAGCAGTTCTTC. Protein sequence: CSVEGRIYNEQFF.

This clonotype has a handful of counts. The chain links TRBV2 to TRBJ1-6; no firm D call. Trimming stripped 6 bases from V and 13 bases from J, with 7 bases between. CDR1 is SNHLY, CDR2 FYNNEI, per germline. CDR3 size: 10 residues. The CDR3 coding sequence is TGTGCCAGCAGCCAAGGGCCCCTCCACTTT. Translation: CASSQGPLHF.

The chain combines TRBV7-8 with TRBJ1-2; TRBD1 might be the D (5 bases). Germline V gene lookup returns CDR1 SGHVS and CDR2 FQNEAQ. There are 14 residues in the CDR3. Trimming shortened V by 1 base and J by 6 bases, and 12 bases separated the two germline ends. As DNA, the CDR3 is TGTGCCAGCAGCTTAGGAGGGACTTTAAATGGCTACACCTTC. Its translation is CASSLGGTLNGYTF. Full variable domain (outside the CDR3, taken from reference TRBV7-8 and TRBJ1-2): GAGVSQSPRYKVAKRGQDVALRCDPISGHVSLFWYQQALGQGPEFLTYFQNEAQLDKSGLPSDRFFAERPEGSVSTLKIQRTQQEDSAVYLCASSLGGTLNGYTFGSGTRLTVV.

This clonotype was detected many times. V is TRBV5-1 and J is TRBJ2-2, with D hard to call. V dropped 0 bases and J dropped 5 bases, with 11 bases sitting between them. The CDR3 extends over 15 amino acids. Germline loops: CDR1 SGHRS, CDR2 YFSETQ. This CDR3 is CASSLVGPPTGELFF. DNA for the CDR3: TGCGCCAGCAGCTTGGTTGGGCCACCAACCGGGGAGCTGTTTTTT.

The chain couples TRBV7-2 to TRBJ2-1; the D gene is possibly TRBD2 (5 bases). The CDR3 covers 15 residues. In germline, CDR1 is SGHTA, CDR2 FQGNSA. Trimming took 3 bases from V and 0 from J, leaving 9 bases between them. In nucleotides, the CDR3 is TGTGCCAGCAGCTTGAGGGAGACCTCCTACAATGAGCAGTTCTTC. It encodes CASSLRETSYNEQFF.

This clonotype has a count of ten or more. CDR3 in DNA: TGTGCCAGCAGCGTTATGGACAACACAGATACGCAGTATTTT. It is translated as CASSVMDNTDTQYF. The chain uses TRBV9 and TRBJ2-3, with D maybe TRBD1 (5 bases). V was cut by 2 bases and J by 2 bases, with 9 bases left in between. The CDR3 runs 14 residues. Germline CDR1 reads SGDLS; CDR2 reads YYNGEE.

The chain joins TRBV29-1 to TRBJ2-7; 8 bases agree with TRBD1. The CDR3 sequence is 13 residues long. CDR1 and CDR2 (germline): SQVTM, ANQGSEA. J gave up 6 bases and V 7 bases, and 11 bases lay outside the gene matches. CDR3 in amino acids: CSAERGTGAEQYF. As DNA, the CDR3 is TGCAGCGCAGAAAGGGGGACAGGCGCCGAGCAGTACTTC.

This chain joins TRBV24-1 and TRBJ1-1; weak D call: TRBD1 (5 bases). Germline V lookup: CDR1 KGHDR, CDR2 SFDVKD. Trimming shortened V by 4 bases and J by 5 bases, and 10 bases separated the two germline ends. The CDR3 is 13 residues long. The CDR3 here is CATSEGGETEAFF. In DNA, the CDR3 is TGTGCCACCAGTGAAGGAGGGGAGACTGAAGCTTTCTTT.

This clonotype occurred a few times. J is TRBJ2-1 and V is TRBV27, with D perhaps TRBD1 (6 bases). The CDR3 runs to 14 residues. CDR1 and CDR2 from the germline V gene are MNHEY and SMNVEV (reference sequence). V shed 5 bases and J shed 6 bases, with 14 bases lying between them. CDR3 bases: TGTGCCAGCAGTGCCCAGGGGTGGGTCAATGAGCAGTTCTTC. It is translated as CASSAQGWVNEQFF.

The chain carries TRBV12-3 or TRBV12-4 and TRBJ1-4; maybe TRBD1 (5 bases). V lost 5 bases to trimming and J lost 10 bases, with 17 bases between them. The CDR3 sequence is 14 residues long. This chain's CDR3 is CASSRIVGEGKLFF. CDR3 coding DNA: TGTGCCAGCAGTCGCATTGTGGGGGAGGGAAAACTGTTTTTT.